This paragraph reports one T cell receptor beta chain. Its antigen remains unidentified. Using immunoSEQ multiplex PCR, the repertoire was profiled, and TCRdb retains in-frame clones only, with some absent. This table holds about 30,000 clones, under 80% found once. The sample originates from a study of OX40 agonist ivuxolimab in advanced cancers. Study information: Eligibility admitted prior anti-PD-1, anti-PD-L1 or anti-CTLA-4 therapy; 35% to 40% had some.

Study results and limitations: The investigators did not determine what antigen specificity the expanded peripheral T cells had.

This CDR3 has 16 amino acids. Deletions cut 4 bases from V and 4 bases from J, with 15 bases between. Germline V gene lookup returns CDR1 SGDLS and CDR2 YYNGEE. The TCR sequence derives from an adult with an advanced solid tumor such as melanoma, head and neck, liver or kidney cancer. This chain joins TRBV9 and TRBJ2-6; TRBD1 might be the D (5 bases). The specimen comprised CD4+ or CD8+ T cells sorted from blood, sampled in a trial of the OX40 agonist ivuxolimab. This chain's CDR3 is CASSNQDSYGANVLTF. CDR3 nucleotides: TGTGCCAGCAGCAACCAAGACAGTTACGGGGCCAACGTCCTGACTTTC.